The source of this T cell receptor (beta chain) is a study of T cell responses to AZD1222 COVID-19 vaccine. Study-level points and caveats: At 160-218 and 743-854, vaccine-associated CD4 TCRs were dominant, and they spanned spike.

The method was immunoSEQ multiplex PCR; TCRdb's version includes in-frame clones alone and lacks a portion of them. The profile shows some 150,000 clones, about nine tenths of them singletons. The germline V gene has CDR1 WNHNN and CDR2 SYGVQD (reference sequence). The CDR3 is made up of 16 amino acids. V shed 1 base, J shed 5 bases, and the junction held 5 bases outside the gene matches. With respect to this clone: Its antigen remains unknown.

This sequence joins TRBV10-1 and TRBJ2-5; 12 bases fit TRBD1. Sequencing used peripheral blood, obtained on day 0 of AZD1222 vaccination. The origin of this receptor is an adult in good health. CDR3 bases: TGCGCCAGCAGTGAGTTTGCGGGACAGGGGGCGGAGACCCAGTACTTC. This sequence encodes CASSEFAGQGAETQYF.